The rows below give T cell receptor beta chains drawn from one sample of a study of shared clonotypes between healthy human individuals. Assay: immunoSEQ multiplex PCR; the TCRdb copy retains only in-frame clones and omits some. There are over a million clones in the sample; 95% to 99% occur only once, and around 0.45% lies in the top ten. Material for sequencing was naive CD4+ T cells sorted from blood. The receptors derive from a man aged 25 to 45 in good health. CDR3s include the opening cysteine and the closing phenylalanine or tryptophan. D genes are given only for firm matches. Only some rows state a clone size, as once, few, many or a class for expanded clones.

d_call clone_size j_call v_call cdr3_aa cdr3_nt
- - TRBJ2-1 TRBV28 CASRTLGGASHNEQFF TGTGCCAGCAGGACCTTAGGGGGAGCGAGTCACAATGAGCAGTTCTTC
TRBD1 - TRBJ2-7 TRBV5-1 CASSPRQGADGPYEQYF TGCGCCAGCAGCCCAAGACAGGGGGCCGATGGGCCCTACGAGCAGTACTTC
- once TRBJ2-3 TRBV7-2 CASRGGLSTDTQYF TGTGCCAGCAGGGGGGGACTTAGCACAGATACGCAGTATTTT
- - TRBJ1-2 TRBV5-4 CASSVGGVGYGYTF TGTGCCAGCAGCGTTGGCGGGGTGGGGTATGGCTACACCTTC
TRBD2 - TRBJ2-3 TRBV10-1 CASRSGTPRDTQYF TGCGCCAGCAGGAGCGGGACCCCACGAGATACGCAGTATTTT
TRBD2 - TRBJ2-2 TRBV13 CASSLTSGRTTGELFF TGTGCCAGCAGCTTGACTAGCGGGAGGACCACCGGGGAGCTGTTTTTT
- - TRBJ2-5 TRBV5-1 CASSKFQETQYF TGCGCCAGCAGTAAGTTCCAAGAGACCCAGTACTTC
- - TRBJ2-7 TRBV19 CASSPTGSYEQYF TGTGCCAGTAGCCCGACGGGCTCCTACGAGCAGTACTTC
- - TRBJ2-3 TRBV7-2 CASSSDSGGPDTQYF TGTGCCAGCAGCTCGGACAGTGGGGGTCCAGATACGCAGTATTTT
- once TRBJ1-3 TRBV30 CAWTAGRSGNTIYF TGTGCCTGGACTGCAGGGCGCTCTGGAAACACCATATATTTT
TRBD1 - TRBJ1-5 TRBV19 CASSIGTAGQPQHF TGTGCCAGTAGTATTGGGACAGCGGGTCAGCCCCAGCATTTT
- - TRBJ1-2 TRBV20-1 CSASSGPGYTF TGCAGTGCTAGCTCTGGGCCCGGCTACACCTTC
- - TRBJ1-5 TRBV7-9 CASSLYSGRGNQPQHF TGTGCCAGCAGCTTATATTCAGGTCGAGGCAATCAGCCCCAGCATTTT
- - TRBJ1-1 TRBV5-1 CASRASGGTEAFF TGCGCCAGCAGGGCCTCGGGGGGTACTGAAGCTTTCTTT
TRBD1 - TRBJ1-4 TRBV5-1 CASSSTGVLEEKLFF TGCGCCAGCAGCTCGACAGGGGTATTAGAGGAAAAACTGTTTTTT
- - TRBJ1-1 TRBV7-9 CASSLAGGKAEAFF TGTGCCAGCAGCTTAGCAGGGGGGAAAGCTGAAGCTTTCTTT
TRBD1 - TRBJ1-5 TRBV19 CASSIPRTGGQPQHF TGTGCCAGTAGTATCCCCCGGACAGGGGGGCAGCCCCAGCATTTT
- - TRBJ1-1 TRBV11-3 CASSFQGSQAFF TGTGCCAGCAGCTTCCAGGGTTCACAAGCTTTCTTT
- - TRBJ1-2 TRBV27 CASSKVGTRPNYGYTF TGTGCCAGCAGTAAAGTGGGGACAAGACCTAACTATGGCTACACCTTC
TRBD1 - TRBJ2-5 TRBV28 CASPLAGGRQETQYF TGTGCCAGCCCCTTGGCAGGGGGCCGACAAGAGACCCAGTACTTC
- - TRBJ2-1 TRBV2 CASSETGRGEIF TGTGCCAGCAGTGAAACGGGACGGGGAGAAATCTTC
- - TRBJ2-7 TRBV11-2 CASSLGADYEQYF TGTGCCAGCAGCTTGGGAGCTGACTACGAGCAGTACTTC
- - TRBJ1-4 TRBV2 CASISTPLGNEKLFF TGTGCCAGCATTTCGACACCTCTGGGGAATGAAAAACTGTTTTTT
- few TRBJ2-5 TRBV9 CASSVAGKETQYF TGTGCCAGCAGCGTAGCGGGGAAAGAGACCCAGTACTTC
- - TRBJ1-1 TRBV4-3 CASSLIDRNTEAFF TGCGCCAGCAGCCTAATTGACAGGAACACTGAAGCTTTCTTT
TRBD1 - TRBJ1-1 TRBV25-1 CASSIRTGGNTEAFF TGTGCCAGCAGTATCCGGACAGGAGGGAACACTGAAGCTTTCTTT
TRBD1 - TRBJ2-1 TRBV5-1 CASSLALTGDNEQFF TGCGCCAGCAGCTTGGCTCTTACAGGGGACAATGAGCAGTTCTTC
TRBD1 - TRBJ1-1 TRBV29-1 CSVEDGDRDTEAFF TGCAGCGTTGAAGATGGGGACAGGGACACTGAAGCTTTCTTT
TRBD1 - TRBJ2-7 TRBV25-1 CASSSTGGRVEQYF TGTGCCAGCAGTTCTACAGGGGGCAGGGTCGAGCAGTACTTC
- - TRBJ2-1 TRBV9 CASSAGPDRNEQFF TGTGCCAGCAGCGCGGGACCCGACAGGAATGAGCAGTTCTTC
- - TRBJ2-2 TRBV7-8 CASSVVVTGELFF TGTGCCAGCAGCGTGGTGGTAACCGGGGAGCTGTTTTTT
- - TRBJ2-1 TRBV18 CASSPEARDEQFF TGTGCCAGCTCACCCGAGGCCCGGGATGAGCAGTTCTTC
TRBD1 - TRBJ2-7 TRBV5-1 CASSLYSGTGNNEQYF TGCGCCAGCAGCTTGTATTCCGGGACAGGGAACAACGAGCAGTACTTC
- - TRBJ1-2 TRBV21-1 CASRGDRNYGYTF TGTGCCAGCAGGGGGGACAGAAACTATGGCTACACCTTC
- - TRBJ2-7 TRBV9 CASSVDQGTTYEQYF TGTGCCAGCAGCGTAGATCAGGGAACGACCTACGAGCAGTACTTC
TRBD2 - TRBJ2-1 TRBV10-3 CAISASGIYNEQFF TGTGCCATCAGTGCTAGCGGGATTTACAATGAGCAGTTCTTC
- - TRBJ2-7 TRBV6-4 CASKRGSASYEQYF TGTGCCAGCAAGCGTGGGTCTGCATCCTACGAGCAGTACTTC
- - TRBJ2-1 TRBV7-9 CASSTEYYNEQFF TGTGCCAGCAGTACAGAGTATTACAATGAGCAGTTCTTC
TRBD2 - TRBJ2-7 TRBV2 CASSVGSSGIYEQYF TGTGCCAGCAGTGTTGGGTCTAGCGGGATCTACGAGCAGTACTTC
TRBD1 - TRBJ2-7 TRBV19 CASKNRGHYEQYF TGTGCCAGTAAGAACAGGGGACACTACGAGCAGTACTTC
TRBD2 - TRBJ2-1 TRBV9 CASSASSGRHYNEQFF TGTGCCAGCAGCGCCAGTAGCGGGAGACACTACAATGAGCAGTTCTTC
- - TRBJ2-3 TRBV7-9 CASSEGGTQYF TGTGCCAGCAGCGAAGGAGGGACGCAGTATTTT
- - TRBJ2-2 TRBV13 CASSLGRGTGELFF TGTGCCAGCAGCTTAGGGCGGGGCACCGGGGAGCTGTTTTTT
- - TRBJ2-2 TRBV6-1 CASSEFVGELFF TGTGCCAGCAGTGAATTTGTAGGGGAGCTGTTTTTT
- - TRBJ2-5 TRBV2 CASSERVTGVQETQYF TGTGCCAGCAGTGAAAGGGTAACAGGAGTTCAAGAGACCCAGTACTTC
TRBD2 - TRBJ2-3 TRBV5-4 CASSSRLAGTTDTQYF TGTGCCAGCAGCTCTCGACTAGCGGGAACCACAGATACGCAGTATTTT
- - TRBJ2-7 TRBV5-1 CASSLTPGEQYF TGCGCCAGCAGCTTGACTCCGGGCGAGCAGTACTTC
- - TRBJ1-2 TRBV5-1 CASSLSRVYGYTF TGCGCCAGCAGCTTGTCCAGGGTTTATGGCTACACCTTC
- - TRBJ2-7 TRBV28 CASSPAQDYEQYF TGTGCCAGCAGCCCAGCCCAAGACTACGAGCAGTACTTC
- - TRBJ2-2 TRBV14 CASSPNRRANTGELFF TGTGCCAGCAGCCCCAACAGAAGAGCGAACACCGGGGAGCTGTTTTTT
- - TRBJ2-3 TRBV2 CASSEEPRGTDTQYF TGTGCCAGCAGTGAGGAGCCCAGAGGCACAGATACGCAGTATTTT
TRBD1 - TRBJ1-2 TRBV7-3 CASSQGQGRGYTF TGTGCCAGCAGCCAGGGACAGGGAAGAGGCTACACCTTC
- - TRBJ2-7 TRBV28 CASSPWEEQYF TGTGCCAGCAGTCCCTGGGAAGAGCAGTACTTC
TRBD2 - TRBJ2-1 TRBV15 CATSRDYLAGANNEQFF TGTGCCACCAGCAGAGATTATCTAGCGGGAGCGAACAATGAGCAGTTCTTC
- - TRBJ1-1 TRBV7-7 CASSRHAGEMNTEAFF TGTGCCAGCAGCCGCCACGCTGGGGAGATGAACACTGAAGCTTTCTTT
TRBD1 - TRBJ2-7 TRBV9 CASSGHGQGKSSYEQYF TGTGCCAGCAGCGGCCACGGACAGGGGAAAAGCTCCTACGAGCAGTACTTC
TRBD1 - TRBJ1-1 TRBV5-1 CASSLGPGQGALTDTEAFF TGCGCCAGCAGCTTAGGCCCGGGACAGGGGGCATTGACCGACACTGAAGCTTTCTTT
- - TRBJ2-1 TRBV5-3 CARSLDPPWTYNEQFF TGTGCCAGAAGCTTGGACCCGCCATGGACCTACAATGAGCAGTTCTTC
TRBD1 - TRBJ2-1 TRBV12-5 CASGRTGGGNNEQFF TGTGCTAGTGGCAGGACAGGGGGTGGGAACAATGAGCAGTTCTTC
TRBD2 - TRBJ2-1 TRBV9 CASSPRMGASGSHEQFF TGTGCCAGCAGCCCCAGAATGGGGGCTAGCGGGAGCCATGAGCAGTTCTTC